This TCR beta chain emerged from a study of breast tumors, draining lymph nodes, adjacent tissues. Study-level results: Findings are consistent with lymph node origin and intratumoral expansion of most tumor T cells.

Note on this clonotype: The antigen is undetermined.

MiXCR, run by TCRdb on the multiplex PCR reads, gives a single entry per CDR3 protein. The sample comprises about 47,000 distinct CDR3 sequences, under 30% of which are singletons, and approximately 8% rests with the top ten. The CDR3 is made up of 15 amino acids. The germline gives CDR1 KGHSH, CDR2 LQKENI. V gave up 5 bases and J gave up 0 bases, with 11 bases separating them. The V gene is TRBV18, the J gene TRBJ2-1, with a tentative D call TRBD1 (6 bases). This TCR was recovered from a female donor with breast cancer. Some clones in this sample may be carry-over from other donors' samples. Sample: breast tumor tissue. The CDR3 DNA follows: TGTGCCAGCTCAACAACAGGGCACTCCTACAATGAGCAGTTCTTC. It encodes CASSTTGHSYNEQFF. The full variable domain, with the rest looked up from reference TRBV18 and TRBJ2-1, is NAGVMQNPRHLVRRRGQEARLRCSPMKGHSHVYWYRQLPEEGLKFMVYLQKENIIDESGMPKERFSAEFPKEGPSILRIQQVVRGDSAAYFCASSTTGHSYNEQFFGPGTRLTVL.